The TCR beta chain described here comes from a study of CD8+ T cells in alopecia areata. Extraction and reverse transcription of RNA yielded cDNA as the sequencing template. TCRdb keeps only in-frame clones here, not all; method: immunoSEQ multiplex PCR. The sample carries fewer than 250,000 clones, roughly 40% recorded once. The V end lost 5 bases, the J end lost 5 bases, and 7 bases lay between the germline ends. This CDR3 has 11 residues. Per germline, CDR1 MNHEY and CDR2 SVGAGI. Documented treatment: oral pan-JAK inhibitor, 5-10 mg twice daily. The source was CD4+ T cells sorted from blood, collected around week 37, from a patient treated with tofacitinib. This chain uses TRBV6-5 with TRBJ2-7; tentative D call: TRBD1 (5 bases). This receptor was obtained from a human donor with alopecia areata. In DNA, the CDR3 is TGTGCCAGCAGTAGGGGCGACGAGCAGTACTTC. Its translation is CASSRGDEQYF.